This TCR beta chain was sequenced during a study of T cells after yellow fever vaccination. Broader study findings: The CD4 compartment and the CD8 compartment contained a small share of clonotypes in common. Contamination by abundant bulk-population clonotypes could be present in FACS-sorted repertoires. Most primary-vaccination clones reappeared after the booster (less than 98% CD4, about 87% CD8).

The CDR3 sequence is 14 residues long. Germline V gives CDR1 SGHRS, CDR2 YFSETQ. Trimming pared 0 bases from V and 7 bases from J, leaving 8 bases between. TCRdb re-called the 5' RACE reads with MiXCR, one entry per CDR3 protein. The data contain about 260,000 distinct CDR3 sequences, approximately 3.6% of them seen just once; the ten biggest clones take up around 19%. Many counts were recorded for this clonotype. Its antigen is currently unknown. The specimen was PBMCs, collected 15 days after the yellow fever booster vaccination. The TCR was taken from a man between 18 and 29 years old who received the YFV17D yellow fever vaccine. The V call is TRBV5-1, the J call TRBJ1-6; D unresolved. CDR3 coding DNA: TGCGCCAGCAGCTTGGTGGCGGCCAATTCACCCCTCCACTTT. Its translation is CASSLVAANSPLHF.